This T cell receptor beta chain was captured in a study of cytomegalovirus exposure and HLA in healthy donors. Sequenced by immunoSEQ multiplex PCR; TCRdb stores in-frame clones only, minus some. The profile shows 230,000 or so clones, around nine tenths of them singletons. The donors were in the approximately 120-subject validation cohort; that cohort was separate from the approximately 700-subject first cohort. With 1 base removed from V and 1 base from J, the gap between germline ends came to 12 bases. This CDR3 comprises 16 residues. Germline V lookup: CDR1 LNHDA, CDR2 SQIVND (reference sequence).

The receptor's source is a woman between 18 and 29 years old in good health and CMV-seronegative. The sequencing sample was made of PBMCs. The chain couples TRBV19 to TRBJ2-3; tentatively, D is TRBD2 (6 bases). The CDR3 DNA reads as TGTGCCAGTAGTATAGGGGCTAGCGCCGGCACAGATACGCAGTATTTT. Translation gives CASSIGASAGTDTQYF.